Listed here is a single TCR beta chain. V was cut by 3 bases and J by 6 bases, with 10 bases left in between. The CDR3 is 13 amino acids. This specimen belongs to a study of cytomegalovirus exposure and HLA in healthy donors. A multiplex PCR was run with 60 Vbeta primers and 13 Jbeta primers. Some clones are missing from TCRdb's copy, which holds only in-frame ones; the method was immunoSEQ multiplex PCR. The sample has around 87,000 clones; 76% are singletons. The clonotype comes from a middle-aged man in good health and CMV-seronegative. The sample comprised PBMCs. The chain combines TRBV5-3 with TRBJ1-5; TRBD1 might be the D (5 bases). TRBV5-3 is identified as an open reading frame with a role that is uncertain. Here the CDR3 reads CARSWGRSQPQHF. The DNA of the CDR3 is TGTGCCAGAAGCTGGGGGAGGTCTCAGCCCCAGCATTTT.